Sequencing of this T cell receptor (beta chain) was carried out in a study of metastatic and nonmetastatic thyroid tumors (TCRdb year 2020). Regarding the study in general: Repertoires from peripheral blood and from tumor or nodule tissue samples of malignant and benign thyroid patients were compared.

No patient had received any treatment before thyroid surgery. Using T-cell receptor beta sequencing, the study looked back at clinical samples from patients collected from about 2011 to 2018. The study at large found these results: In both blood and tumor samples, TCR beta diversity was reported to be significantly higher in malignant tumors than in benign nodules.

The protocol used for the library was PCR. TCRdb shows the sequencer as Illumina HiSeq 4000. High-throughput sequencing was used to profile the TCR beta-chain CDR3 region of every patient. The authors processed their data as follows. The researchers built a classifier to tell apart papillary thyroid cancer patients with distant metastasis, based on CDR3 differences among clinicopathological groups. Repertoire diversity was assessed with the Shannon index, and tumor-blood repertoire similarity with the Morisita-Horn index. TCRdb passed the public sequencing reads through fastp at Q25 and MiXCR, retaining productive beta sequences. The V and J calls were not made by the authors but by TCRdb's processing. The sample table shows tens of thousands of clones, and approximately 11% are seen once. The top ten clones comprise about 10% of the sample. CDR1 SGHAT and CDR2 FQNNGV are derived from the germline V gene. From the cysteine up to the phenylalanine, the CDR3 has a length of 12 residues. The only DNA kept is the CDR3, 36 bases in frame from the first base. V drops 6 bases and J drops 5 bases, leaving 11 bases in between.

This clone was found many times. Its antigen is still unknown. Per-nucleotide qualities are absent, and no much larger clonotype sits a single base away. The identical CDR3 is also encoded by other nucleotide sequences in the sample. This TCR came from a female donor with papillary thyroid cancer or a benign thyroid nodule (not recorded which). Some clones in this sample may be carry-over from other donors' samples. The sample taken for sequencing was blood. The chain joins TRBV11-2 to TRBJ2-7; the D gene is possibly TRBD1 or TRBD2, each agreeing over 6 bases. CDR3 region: CASSTGGNEQYF. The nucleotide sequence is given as TGTGCCAGCAGTACCGGGGGCAACGAGCAGTACTTC.